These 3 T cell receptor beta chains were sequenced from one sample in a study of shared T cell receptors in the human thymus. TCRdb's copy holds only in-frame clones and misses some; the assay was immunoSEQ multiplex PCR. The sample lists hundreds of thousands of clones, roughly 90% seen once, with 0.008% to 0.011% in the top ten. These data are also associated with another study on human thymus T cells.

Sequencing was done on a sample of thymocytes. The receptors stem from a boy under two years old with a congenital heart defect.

The CDR3 here is CASSLVNSHYGYTF. The DNA for the CDR3 is TGTGCCAGCAGCTTGGTGAACAGCCACTATGGCTACACCTTC. The V call is TRBV5-5, the J call TRBJ1-2; no clear D gene. The ends were cut back, 0 bases at V and 3 bases at J, with 9 bases in the middle. The germline V gene has CDR1 SGHKS and CDR2 YYEKEE (reference sequence). The CDR3 extends over 14 amino acids.

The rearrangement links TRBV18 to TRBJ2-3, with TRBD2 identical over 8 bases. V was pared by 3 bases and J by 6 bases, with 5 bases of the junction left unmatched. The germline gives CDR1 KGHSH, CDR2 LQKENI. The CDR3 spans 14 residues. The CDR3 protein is CASSPFGGADTQYF. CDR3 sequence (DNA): TGTGCCAGCTCACCGTTCGGGGGGGCCGATACGCAGTATTTT. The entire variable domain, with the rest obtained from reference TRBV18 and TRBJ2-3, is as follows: NAGVMQNPRHLVRRRGQEARLRCSPMKGHSHVYWYRQLPEEGLKFMVYLQKENIIDESGMPKERFSAEFPKEGPSILRIQQVVRGDSAAYFCASSPFGGADTQYFGPGTRLTVL.

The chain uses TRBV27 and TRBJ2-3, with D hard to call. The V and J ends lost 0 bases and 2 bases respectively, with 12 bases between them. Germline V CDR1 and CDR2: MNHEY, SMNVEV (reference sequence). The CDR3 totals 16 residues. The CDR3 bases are TGTGCCAGCAGTTTATCGTTGTCAGATCTCACAGATACGCAGTATTTT. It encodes CASSLSLSDLTDTQYF.